These 10 T cell receptor beta chains came from one sample sequenced in a study of T cell repertoires in cytomegalovirus infection. These TCRs' antigens remain unknown. One entry per CDR3 protein results from TCRdb running MiXCR on the reads. The table shows roughly 730,000 distinct CDR3 sequences, with around 35% occurring only once. This specimen was cultured PBMCs, taken from culture after CMV antigen stimulation. The source of these receptors is a human donor in good health (CMV status not recorded). Some clones in this sample may be carry-over from other donors' samples.

The chain uses TRBV20-1 and TRBJ2-3, with TRBD2 identical over 7 bases. The V gene's germline CDR1 is DFQATT and CDR2 SNEGSKA (reference sequence). J was trimmed by 2 bases and V by 3 bases; bases with no gene match: 8. The CDR3 covers 15 residues. The CDR3 spells CSASGSSGATDTQYF. Written as DNA, the CDR3 is TGCAGTGCTAGTGGGTCTAGCGGTGCCACAGATACGCAGTATTTT.

This clonotype appeared a single time. V and J are TRBV2 and TRBJ2-3, with D hard to call. The CDR3 runs 12 residues. Germline loops: CDR1 SNHLY, CDR2 FYNNEI. Trimming took off 9 bases at V and 4 bases at J, with 11 bases between the two ends. The CDR3 here is CASAQVPDTQYF. CDR3 in DNA: TGTGCCAGTGCCCAGGTTCCAGATACGCAGTATTTT.

The J gene is TRBJ2-7, the V gene TRBV6-8, with 7 bases fitting TRBD1. The CDR3 runs 13 residues. The trim removed 8 bases at V and 6 bases at J, leaving 10 bases unmatched. Germline loops: CDR1 MNHGY, CDR2 SAAAGT. The CDR3 nucleotides are TGTGCCAGCGGGAGATTGGGACAGAGCGAGCAGTACTTC. Amino acid sequence: CASGRLGQSEQYF.

This clonotype appeared a few times. The chain carries TRBV4-1 and TRBJ2-1; 14 nucleotides align to TRBD2. This CDR3 has 15 residues. V lost 1 base to trimming and J lost 8 bases; unmatched junction nucleotides: 1. From germline, CDR1 is MGHRA and CDR2 YSYEKL. In nucleotides, the CDR3 is TGCGCCAGCAGCCAAGTGACTAGCGGGAGGGATGAGCAGTTCTTC. Translation: CASSQVTSGRDEQFF.

The chain has TRBV7-2 and TRBJ2-1; TRBD2 matches 10 bases. The germline V gene encodes CDR1 SGHTA and CDR2 FQGNSA. The CDR3 loop spans 16 amino acids. J gave up 9 bases and V 5 bases, and 13 bases lay outside the gene matches. In nucleotides, the CDR3 is TGTGCCAGCAGCCCCCCCCGGGCTAGCGGGAGCGGTGAGCAGTTCTTC. Its translation is CASSPPRASGSGEQFF.

This clonotype has more than one count but fewer than ten. V is TRBV28 and J is TRBJ1-4; tentatively, D is TRBD1 (6 bases). The germline V gene encodes CDR1 MDHEN and CDR2 SYDVKM. The CDR3 has 13 amino acids. Trimming pared 8 bases from V and 7 bases from J, leaving 14 bases between. The CDR3 nucleotides are TGTGCCAGCGGTGGGACATCAATTGAAAAACTGTTTTTT. It codes for CASGGTSIEKLFF.

This clonotype has a count of ten or more. V is TRBV7-2 and J is TRBJ2-3, with D possibly TRBD2 on 6 matching bases. V was trimmed by 2 bases and J by 0 bases, leaving 12 bases between them. The CDR3 covers 16 residues. Per germline, CDR1 SGHTA and CDR2 FQGNSA. In nucleotides, the CDR3 is TGTGCCAGCAGCTTAATGGCGGGACTGAGCACAGATACGCAGTATTTT. The encoded protein is CASSLMAGLSTDTQYF.

V gene TRBV12-5 combines with J gene TRBJ1-1; D is uncertain. This CDR3 contains 17 residues. Looked up from germline, CDR1 is LGHNT and CDR2 is FRNRAP. With 0 bases removed from V and 0 bases from J, the gap between germline ends came to 14 bases. This CDR3 reads CASGLVIGGVMNTEAFF. In nucleotides, the CDR3 is TGTGCTAGTGGTTTGGTAATCGGCGGCGTCATGAACACTGAAGCTTTCTTT.

This clonotype was seen ten or more times. The chain links TRBV7-2 to TRBJ2-1; D is unresolved. The germline gives CDR1 SGHTA, CDR2 FQGNSA. Trimming removed 2 bases at V and 9 bases at J, with 11 bases between. The CDR3 length is 13 residues. CDR3 amino acids: CASSLSLMGEQFF. In nucleotides, the CDR3 is TGTGCCAGCAGCTTATCCTTGATGGGTGAGCAGTTCTTC.

This clonotype came up a few times. The CDR3 DNA sequence: TGTGCCAGCAGTACAGGGAACAATGAGCAGTTCTTC. It codes for CASSTGNNEQFF. V gene TRBV6-1 combines with J gene TRBJ2-1, with D possibly being TRBD1 (6 bases). The CDR3 is made up of 12 amino acids. Trimming stripped 5 bases from V and 5 bases from J, with 7 bases between. The V gene's germline CDR1 is MNHNS and CDR2 SASEGT.